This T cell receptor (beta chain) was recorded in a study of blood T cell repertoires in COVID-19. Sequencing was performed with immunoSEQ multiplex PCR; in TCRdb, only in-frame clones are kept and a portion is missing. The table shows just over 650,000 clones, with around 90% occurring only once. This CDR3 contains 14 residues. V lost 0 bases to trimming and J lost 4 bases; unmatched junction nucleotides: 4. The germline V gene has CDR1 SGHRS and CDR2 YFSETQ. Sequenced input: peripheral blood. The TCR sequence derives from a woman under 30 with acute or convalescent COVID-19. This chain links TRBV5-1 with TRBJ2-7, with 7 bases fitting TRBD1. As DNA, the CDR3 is TGCGCCAGCAGCTTGGGGGGACAGCAGTACGAGCAGTACTTC. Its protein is CASSLGGQQYEQYF.